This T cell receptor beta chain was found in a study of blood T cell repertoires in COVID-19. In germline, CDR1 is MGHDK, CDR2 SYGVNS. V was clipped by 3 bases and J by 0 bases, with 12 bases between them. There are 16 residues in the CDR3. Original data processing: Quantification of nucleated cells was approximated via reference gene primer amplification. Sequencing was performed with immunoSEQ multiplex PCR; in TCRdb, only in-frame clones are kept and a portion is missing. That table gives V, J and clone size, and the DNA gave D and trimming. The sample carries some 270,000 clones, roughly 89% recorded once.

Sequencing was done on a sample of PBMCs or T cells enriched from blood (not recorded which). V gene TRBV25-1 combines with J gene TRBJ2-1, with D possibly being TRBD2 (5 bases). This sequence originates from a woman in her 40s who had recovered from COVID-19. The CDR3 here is CASSDTSGSSYNEQFF. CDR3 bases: TGTGCCAGCAGTGACACCAGCGGAAGCTCCTACAATGAGCAGTTCTTC.